These 31 T cell receptor beta chains originate from one sample sequenced in a study of vaccination effects on CD4 cells after COVID-19. No antigen has been identified for these receptors. Here immunoSEQ multiplex PCR was the method, and the copy in TCRdb shows in-frame clones only, minus some. The table shows 25,000 to 35,000 clones, with more than 70% occurring only once. Antigen-specific CD4+ T cell clonotypes were called by their expansion after viral peptide-pool culture in ViraFEST. Culturing for about 9 days preceded CD4+ T cell isolation. Prior SARS-CoV-2 infection was absent in the vaccine recipients, as shown by negative nucleocapsid antibodies. This material consisted of CD4+ T cells from PBMCs cultured with SARS-CoV-2 spike peptides, taken before COVID-19 vaccination. These receptors all stem from a human donor who received a COVID-19 vaccine.

V usage is TRBV6-4 and J usage is TRBJ2-7, with a tentative D call TRBD2 (7 bases). CDR3 length: 16 residues. Trimming took 7 bases from V and 2 from J, leaving 21 bases between them. The germline CDR1 and CDR2 sequences are MRHNA and SNTAGT. The CDR3, as DNA: TGTGCCAGCACCTCGGTGGGGGGGCGTACCCCCTACGAGCAGTACTTC. Amino acid sequence: CASTSVGGRTPYEQYF.

The sample holds one count of this clone. This sequence joins TRBV7-2 and TRBJ1-6; D is unclear. V shed 2 bases and J shed 7 bases, with 0 bases lying between them. CDR3 length equals 11 residues. Per germline, CDR1 SGHTA and CDR2 FQGNSA. The CDR3 region is CASSLNSPLHF. The CDR3 DNA sequence: TGTGCCAGCAGCTTAAATTCACCCCTCCACTTT.

The chain links TRBV4-3 to TRBJ2-3; no definite D call. The V gene's germline CDR1 is LGHNA and CDR2 YSLEER. The length of the CDR3 is 13 residues. V lost 5 bases, J lost 2 bases, and 8 bases lay in between. The DNA of the CDR3 is TGCGCCAGCAGCAACAGCCCCACAGATACGCAGTATTTT. Its protein is CASSNSPTDTQYF.

The chain joins TRBV9 to TRBJ2-1, with 9 bases matching TRBD2. CDR3 size: 16 residues. Unmatched junction bases numbered 2, after V lost 0 bases and J lost 1 base. CDR1 and CDR2 (germline): SGDLS, YYNGEE. This chain's CDR3 is CASSVGSGGSYNEQFF. The CDR3 region has the DNA TGTGCCAGCAGCGTAGGTAGCGGGGGTTCCTACAATGAGCAGTTCTTC.

This clone was seen a handful of times. The chain links TRBV6-2 or TRBV6-3 to TRBJ2-1; TRBD1 matches 8 bases. This CDR3 is built from 20 residues. The V and J ends lost 0 bases and 5 bases, in that order; junction bases with no gene match: 18. The germline V gene has CDR1 MNHEY and CDR2 SVGEGT. Here the CDR3 reads CASSYSIKVTWTGKDNEQFF. In nucleotides, the CDR3 is TGTGCCAGCAGTTACTCGATAAAGGTGACTTGGACAGGGAAGGACAATGAGCAGTTCTTC.

This rearrangement joins TRBV7-2 to TRBJ2-7, with D possibly called TRBD1 or TRBD2 (5 bases each). The CDR3 extends over 15 amino acids. Germline CDR1 is SGHTA and CDR2 is FQGNSA. Trimming stripped 1 base from V and 2 bases from J, with 12 bases between. CDR3 protein: CASSLGAQGAYEQYF. The CDR3 DNA follows: TGTGCCAGCAGCTTAGGGGCCCAGGGAGCCTACGAGCAGTACTTC.

DNA for the CDR3: TGTGCCAGCAGTTTCAGGGGTGACGAGCAGTACTTC. Amino acids: CASSFRGDEQYF. The V gene is TRBV27, the J gene TRBJ2-7; TRBD1 might be the D (6 bases). From germline, CDR1 is MNHEY and CDR2 SMNVEV (reference sequence). The CDR3 has 12 amino acids. The V gene lost 3 bases and the J gene lost 5 bases, with 8 bases spanning the gap.

The rearrangement joins TRBV3-1 (or the pseudogene TRBV3-2) to TRBJ1-1; D is uncertain. The CDR3 is made up of 14 amino acids. The V end was cut by 0 bases, the J end by 9 bases, with 14 bases between. CDR1 LGHDT and CDR2 YNNKEL come from the germline V gene (reference sequence). Here the CDR3 reads CASSQEGSRPKAFF. Here the CDR3 DNA reads TGTGCCAGCAGCCAAGAGGGCAGCCGCCCCAAAGCTTTCTTT.

The chain joins TRBV25-1 to TRBJ2-1; tentatively, D is TRBD1 (5 bases). Deletions cut 3 bases from V and 8 bases from J, with 14 bases between. The germline V gene encodes CDR1 MGHDK and CDR2 SYGVNS. The CDR3 has 14 amino acids. CDR3 coding DNA: TGTGCCAGCAGTGACGCAGGGTTTACTGATGAGCAGTTCTTC. This sequence encodes CASSDAGFTDEQFF. The entire variable domain, with the rest obtained from reference TRBV25-1 and TRBJ2-1, is as follows: EADIYQTPRYLVIGTGKKITLECSQTMGHDKMYWYQQDPGMELHLIHYSYGVNSTEKGDLSSESTVSRIRTEHFPLTLESARPSHTSQYLCASSDAGFTDEQFFGPGTRLTVL.

CDR3 nucleotide sequence: TGCGCCAGCAGCCCGACAGGGGAGGATTATGGCTACACCTTC. The encoded protein is CASSPTGEDYGYTF. V gene TRBV5-1 combines with J gene TRBJ1-2; the match to TRBD1 covers 8 bases. From germline, CDR1 is SGHRS and CDR2 YFSETQ. V gave up 4 bases and J gave up 5 bases; unmatched junction bases: 7. This CDR3 has 14 amino acids.

The CDR3 bases are TGTGCCAGCAGCCAACGGGGAGGAGAGCAGTACTTC. It codes for CASSQRGGEQYF. The chain employs TRBV4-2 and TRBJ2-7; a weak D match, TRBD2 (6 bases). This CDR3 contains 12 residues. The germline V gene encodes CDR1 LGHNA and CDR2 YNFKEQ. The ends were cut back, 2 bases at V and 7 bases at J, with 9 bases in the middle.

The chain is built from TRBV4-1 and TRBJ2-3; 10 bases match TRBD2. This CDR3 has 18 amino acids. Germline V CDR1 and CDR2: MGHRA, YSYEKL. Germline trimming cut 10 bases from V and 0 bases from J; bases unmatched to any gene: 16. The CDR3 is CATTPRLLAGSSTDTQYF. CDR3 coding DNA: TGCGCCACCACGCCCCGTTTACTAGCGGGATCTAGCACAGATACGCAGTATTTT.

The J gene is TRBJ2-6, the V gene TRBV20-1, with 10 bases identical to TRBD1. The germline CDR1 and CDR2 sequences are DFQATT and SNEGSKA (reference sequence). The CDR3 length is 17 residues. The trim removed 3 bases at V and 4 bases at J, leaving 9 bases unmatched. CDR3 sequence: CSASSRQGALGANVLTF. DNA for the CDR3: TGCAGTGCTAGTTCCAGACAGGGGGCGTTAGGGGCCAACGTCCTGACTTTC.

The J gene is TRBJ1-1, the V gene TRBV28; D is unclear. V was shortened by 5 bases and J by 8 bases, with 15 bases between the two germline ends. The length of the CDR3 is 13 residues. The germline CDR1 and CDR2 sequences are MDHEN and SYDVKM. The CDR3 DNA reads as TGTGCCAGCAGTAACACTGCTACGAGGGAAGCTTTCTTT. As protein: CASSNTATREAFF. Filled out from reference TRBV28 and TRBJ1-1, the complete variable domain reads DVKVTQSSRYLVKRTGEKVFLECVQDMDHENMFWYRQDPGLGLRLIYFSYDVKMKEKGDIPEGYSVSREKKERFSLILESASTNQTSMYLCASSNTATREAFFGQGTRLTVV.

As concerns this clone: The same CDR3 can be traced to other DNA sequences in this sample. CDR3 coding DNA: TGTGCCAGCTCACCACCAGGGGGCCCCCAAGAGACCCAGTACTTC. Translating it yields CASSPPGGPQETQYF. The chain links TRBV18 to TRBJ2-5; 7 bases map to TRBD1. From germline, CDR1 is KGHSH and CDR2 LQKENI. This CDR3 region has 15 residues. V lost 0 bases, J lost 1 base, and 2 bases stayed unmatched.

The chain recombines TRBV7-8 with TRBJ2-7; D gene uncertain. Trimming shortened V by 1 base and J by 0 bases, and 7 bases separated the two germline ends. Looked up from germline, CDR1 is SGHVS and CDR2 is FQNEAQ. The CDR3 totals 14 residues. Here the CDR3 reads CASSLVTSSYEQYF. CDR3 nucleotides: TGTGCCAGCAGCTTAGTAACATCCTCCTACGAGCAGTACTTC.

This clone was counted a few times. This rearrangement joins TRBV5-1 to TRBJ2-1; 10 bases are shared with TRBD2. V shed 0 bases, J shed 2 bases, and the junction held 2 bases outside the gene matches. The CDR3 runs 16 residues. Germline V CDR1 and CDR2: SGHRS, YFSETQ. The CDR3 is CASSLVAGGPYNEQFF. The CDR3, as DNA: TGCGCCAGCAGCTTGGTAGCGGGAGGTCCCTACAATGAGCAGTTCTTC.

The chain has TRBV7-9 and TRBJ1-1, with D perhaps matching TRBD1 (6 bases). V gave up 1 base and J gave up 5 bases, with 17 bases separating them. This CDR3 region has 16 residues. Looked up from germline, CDR1 is SEHNR and CDR2 is FQNEAQ (reference sequence). The chain's CDR3 is CASSLDSAGEWTEAFF. The CDR3, as DNA: TGTGCCAGCAGCTTAGACTCCGCAGGGGAGTGGACTGAAGCTTTCTTT.

The gene calls are TRBV28 and TRBJ2-2, with TRBD2 identical over 8 bases. V shed 11 bases and J 2 bases; nucleotides not matched to a gene: 7. Germline CDR1 reads MDHEN; CDR2 reads SYDVKM. The CDR3 has 14 residues. Here the CDR3 DNA reads TGTGCCGAGCGGGGGAGGGGTAACACCGGGGAGCTGTTTTTT. It yields the protein CAERGRGNTGELFF.

The chain uses TRBV27 and TRBJ1-1; TRBD1 is a possible D gene (5 bases). Germline lookup yields CDR1 MNHEY and CDR2 SMNVEV (reference sequence). The CDR3 is 14 residues long. Trimming removed 4 bases at V and 7 bases at J, with 16 bases between. The CDR3 here is CASSSFGAPGEAFF. CDR3 DNA sequence: TGTGCCAGCAGTTCCTTCGGGGCACCCGGTGAAGCTTTCTTT.

V and J are TRBV27 and TRBJ2-5; 10 bases fit TRBD2. This CDR3 is 14 amino acids long. V trimming: 8 bases; J trimming: 1 base; junction bases outside the gene matches: 4. Germline CDR1 is MNHEY and CDR2 is SMNVEV (reference sequence). The CDR3 nucleotides are TGTGCCAGCCGTGGACTAGCGGCCCAAGAGACCCAGTACTTC. It is translated as CASRGLAAQETQYF.

This chain links TRBV27 with TRBJ2-7; TRBD1 might be the D (5 bases). V was clipped by 2 bases and J by 3 bases, with 11 bases between them. The length of the CDR3 is 14 residues. Germline CDR1 MNHEY, CDR2 SMNVEV (reference sequence). The DNA for the CDR3 is TGTGCCAGCAGTTTAAGTAGGGGTGTCTACGAGCAGTACTTC. It encodes CASSLSRGVYEQYF.

The rearrangement joins TRBV5-8 to TRBJ2-1; either TRBD1 or TRBD2 may fit D (6 bases each). The CDR3 is made up of 13 amino acids. Trimming removed 4 bases at V and 9 bases at J, with 14 bases between. From germline, CDR1 is SGHTS and CDR2 YDEGEE. The CDR3, as DNA: TGTGCCAGCAGCCCGACGGGGGCAGGTGAGCAGTTCTTC. Amino acids: CASSPTGAGEQFF.

This clone was recorded a few times. The V and J genes are TRBV7-6 and TRBJ2-3; 16 bases match TRBD2. Looked up from germline, CDR1 is SGHVS and CDR2 is FNYEAQ. CDR3 size: 16 residues. Germline trimming cut 1 base from V and 13 bases from J; bases unmatched to any gene: 8. CDR3 protein: CASSLGSGTSGGEEYF. In nucleotides, the CDR3 is TGTGCCAGCAGCTTAGGGTCCGGGACTAGCGGGGGGGAAGAGTATTTT.

The chain joins TRBV18 to TRBJ2-5; 9 bases map to TRBD2. Germline trimming cut 3 bases from V and 5 bases from J; bases unmatched to any gene: 4. Germline CDR1 and CDR2: KGHSH and LQKENI. The CDR3 contains 14 residues. CDR3 in DNA: TGTGCCAGCTCACCGCTAGCGGGGAAGGAGACCCAGTACTTC. Its protein is CASSPLAGKETQYF. The variable domain in full, with the rest retrieved from reference TRBV18 and TRBJ2-5, is NAGVMQNPRHLVRRRGQEARLRCSPMKGHSHVYWYRQLPEEGLKFMVYLQKENIIDESGMPKERFSAEFPKEGPSILRIQQVVRGDSAAYFCASSPLAGKETQYFGPGTRLLVL.

The chain recombines TRBV18 with TRBJ2-7, with TRBD2 identical over 10 bases. Germline V gene sequence: CDR1 KGHSH, CDR2 LQKENI. Trimming cost V 1 base and J 3 bases; bases outside gene matches: 9. This CDR3 is built from 17 residues. CDR3 loop: CASSPLPTSGSYYEQYF. DNA for the CDR3: TGTGCCAGCTCACCACTGCCGACTAGCGGGTCATACTACGAGCAGTACTTC.

The chain couples TRBV7-8 to TRBJ2-2; D remains unclear. The CDR3 extends over 19 amino acids. The germline gives CDR1 SGHVS, CDR2 FQNEAQ. Trimming took 5 bases from V and 3 from J, leaving 25 bases between them. CDR3 nucleotides: TGTGCCAGCAGCCCTCGGACCGCCACCACACGCAAGGACACCGGGGAGCTGTTTTTT. It specifies CASSPRTATTRKDTGELFF.

The chain is built from TRBV24-1 and TRBJ2-3; TRBD2 matches at 14 bases. Germline V gives CDR1 KGHDR, CDR2 SFDVKD. With V trimmed by 4 bases and J by 0 bases, 5 bases remained unmatched. The CDR3 is 18 residues long. CDR3 protein: CATSDPGLAGGSTDTQYF. CDR3 nucleotide sequence: TGTGCCACCAGTGACCCTGGACTAGCGGGGGGCAGCACAGATACGCAGTATTTT.

This sequence joins TRBV2 and TRBJ2-7; TRBD1 agrees at 7 bases. V shed 6 bases and J 2 bases; nucleotides not matched to a gene: 7. The CDR3 extends over 14 amino acids. The germline gives CDR1 SNHLY, CDR2 FYNNEI. CDR3 nucleotide sequence: TGTGCCAGCAGGGATAGACAGGGAACCTACGAGCAGTACTTC. This translates into CASRDRQGTYEQYF.

This rearrangement joins TRBV30 to TRBJ2-1; D remains unclear. Trimming stripped 4 bases from V and 3 bases from J, with 7 bases between. Looked up from germline, CDR1 is GTSNPN and CDR2 is SVGIG (reference sequence). This CDR3 contains 12 residues. The CDR3 sequence: CAWKFNYNEQFF. For the CDR3, the DNA is TGTGCCTGGAAGTTCAACTACAATGAGCAGTTCTTC.

V usage is TRBV7-8 and J usage is TRBJ1-2; 8 nucleotides match TRBD1. This CDR3 spans 16 amino acids. The ends lost 0 bases at V and 4 bases at J; junction bases unmatched: 7. Germline assignment: CDR1 SGHVS and CDR2 FQNEAQ. The CDR3, as DNA: TGTGCCAGCAGCTTAGCCGGACAGGGCGGAGGCTATGGCTACACCTTC. Encoded protein: CASSLAGQGGGYGYTF.